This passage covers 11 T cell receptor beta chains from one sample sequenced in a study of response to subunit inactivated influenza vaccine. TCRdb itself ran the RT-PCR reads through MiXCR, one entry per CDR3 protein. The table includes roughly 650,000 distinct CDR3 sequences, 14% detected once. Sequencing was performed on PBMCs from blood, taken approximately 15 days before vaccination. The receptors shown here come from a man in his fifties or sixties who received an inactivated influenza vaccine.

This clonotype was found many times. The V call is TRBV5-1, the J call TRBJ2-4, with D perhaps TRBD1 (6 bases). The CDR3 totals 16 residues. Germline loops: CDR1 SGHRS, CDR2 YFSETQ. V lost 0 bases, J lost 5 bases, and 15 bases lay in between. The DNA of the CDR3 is TGCGCCAGCAGCTTGGCCACAGGGAGCACCCAAAACATTCAGTACTTC. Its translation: CASSLATGSTQNIQYF. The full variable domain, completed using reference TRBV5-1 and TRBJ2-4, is KAGVTQTPRYLIKTRGQQVTLSCSPISGHRSVSWYQQTPGQGLQFLFEYFSETQRNKGNFPGRFSGRQFSNSRSEMNVSTLELGDSALYLCASSLATGSTQNIQYFGAGTRLSVL.

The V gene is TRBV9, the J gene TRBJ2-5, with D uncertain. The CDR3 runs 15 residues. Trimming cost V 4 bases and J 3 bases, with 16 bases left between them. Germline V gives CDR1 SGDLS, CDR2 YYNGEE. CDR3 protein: CASSPRNRAEETQYF. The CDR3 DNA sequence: TGTGCCAGCAGCCCCCGAAACCGGGCCGAAGAGACCCAGTACTTC.

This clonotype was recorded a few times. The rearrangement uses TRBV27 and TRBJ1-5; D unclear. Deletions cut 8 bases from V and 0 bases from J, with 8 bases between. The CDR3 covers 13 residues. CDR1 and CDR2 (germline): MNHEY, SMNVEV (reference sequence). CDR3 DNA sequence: TGTGCCAGCGGATACTATAGCAATCAGCCCCAGCATTTT. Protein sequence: CASGYYSNQPQHF.

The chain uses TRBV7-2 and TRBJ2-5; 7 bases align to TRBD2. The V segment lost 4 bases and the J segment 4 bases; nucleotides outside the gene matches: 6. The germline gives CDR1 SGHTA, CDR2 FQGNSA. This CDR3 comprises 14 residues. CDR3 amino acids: CASSSGLVSETQYF. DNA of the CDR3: TGTGCCAGCAGCTCTGGACTAGTCTCAGAGACCCAGTACTTC.

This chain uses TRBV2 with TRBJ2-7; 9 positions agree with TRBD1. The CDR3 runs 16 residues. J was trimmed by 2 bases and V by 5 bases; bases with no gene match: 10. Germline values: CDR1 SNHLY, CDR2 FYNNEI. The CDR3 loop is CASSPGTGTVTYEQYF. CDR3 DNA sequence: TGTGCCAGCAGTCCCGGGACAGGGACGGTTACCTACGAGCAGTACTTC.

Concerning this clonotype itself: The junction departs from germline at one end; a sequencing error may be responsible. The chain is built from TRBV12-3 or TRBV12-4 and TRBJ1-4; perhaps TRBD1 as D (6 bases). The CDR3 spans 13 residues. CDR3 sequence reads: CASSSGEVEKLSF. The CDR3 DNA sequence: TGTGCCAGCAGTTCAGGGGAGGTTGAAAAACTGTCTTTT.

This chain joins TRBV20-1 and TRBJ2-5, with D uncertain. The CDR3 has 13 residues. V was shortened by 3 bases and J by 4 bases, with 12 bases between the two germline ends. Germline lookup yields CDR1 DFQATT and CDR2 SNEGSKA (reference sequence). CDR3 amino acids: CSARVGYRETQYF. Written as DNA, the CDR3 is TGCAGTGCTAGGGTAGGGTATAGAGAGACCCAGTACTTC.

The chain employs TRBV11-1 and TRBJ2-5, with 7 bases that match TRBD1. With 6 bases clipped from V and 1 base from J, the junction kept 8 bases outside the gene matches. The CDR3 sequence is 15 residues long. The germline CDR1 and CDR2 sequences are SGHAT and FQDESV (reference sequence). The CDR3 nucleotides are TGTGCCAGCAGGCCAGGGACAGCCACCCAAGAGACCCAGTACTTC. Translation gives CASRPGTATQETQYF.

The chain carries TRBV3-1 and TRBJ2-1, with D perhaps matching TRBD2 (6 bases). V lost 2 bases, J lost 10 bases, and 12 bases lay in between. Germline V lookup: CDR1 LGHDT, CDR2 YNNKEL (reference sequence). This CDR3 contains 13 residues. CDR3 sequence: CASSQRGTEEQFF. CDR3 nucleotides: TGTGCCAGCAGCCAAAGAGGGACTGAGGAGCAGTTCTTC.

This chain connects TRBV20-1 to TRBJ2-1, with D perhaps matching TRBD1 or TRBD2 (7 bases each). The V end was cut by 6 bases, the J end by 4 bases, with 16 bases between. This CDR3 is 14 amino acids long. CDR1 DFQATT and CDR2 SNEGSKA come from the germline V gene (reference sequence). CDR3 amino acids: CSAHRGGGYNEQFF. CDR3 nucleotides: TGCAGTGCCCACAGGGGCGGGGGATACAATGAGCAGTTCTTC.

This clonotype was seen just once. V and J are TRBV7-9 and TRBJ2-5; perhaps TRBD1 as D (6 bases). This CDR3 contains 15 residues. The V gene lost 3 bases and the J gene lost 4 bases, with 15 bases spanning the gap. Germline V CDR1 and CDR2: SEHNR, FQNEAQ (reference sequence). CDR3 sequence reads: CASSFPQGIGETQYF. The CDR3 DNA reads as TGTGCCAGCAGCTTCCCCCAGGGGATAGGAGAGACCCAGTACTTC.